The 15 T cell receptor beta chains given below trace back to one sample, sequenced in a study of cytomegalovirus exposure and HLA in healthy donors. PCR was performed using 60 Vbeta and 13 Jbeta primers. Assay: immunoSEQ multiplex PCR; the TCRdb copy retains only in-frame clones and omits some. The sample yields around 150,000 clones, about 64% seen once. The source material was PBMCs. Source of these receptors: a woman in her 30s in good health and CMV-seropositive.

The CDR3 coding sequence is TGTGCCAGCAGCGTAGGGGCTAGCGCGTACAATGAGCAGTTCTTC. It translates to CASSVGASAYNEQFF. The chain employs TRBV9 and TRBJ2-1, with D tentatively TRBD2 (6 bases). Between the trimmed V and J ends, which lost 0 bases and 4 bases, there was a span of 11 bases. The length of the CDR3 is 15 residues. In germline, CDR1 is SGDLS, CDR2 YYNGEE. Complete variable domain (other parts from reference TRBV9 and TRBJ2-1): DSGVTQTPKHLITATGQRVTLRCSPRSGDLSVYWYQQSLDQGLQFLIQYYNGEERAKGNILERFSAQQFPDLHSELNLSSLELGDSALYFCASSVGASAYNEQFFGPGTRLTVL.

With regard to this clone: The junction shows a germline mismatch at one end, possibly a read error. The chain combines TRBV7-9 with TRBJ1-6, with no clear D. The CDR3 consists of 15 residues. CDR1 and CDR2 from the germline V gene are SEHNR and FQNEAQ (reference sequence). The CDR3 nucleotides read TGTTCCAGCAGCCCCCGGGGTAGTGGTGGGTCACCCCTCCACTTT. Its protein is CSSSPRGSGGSPLHF.

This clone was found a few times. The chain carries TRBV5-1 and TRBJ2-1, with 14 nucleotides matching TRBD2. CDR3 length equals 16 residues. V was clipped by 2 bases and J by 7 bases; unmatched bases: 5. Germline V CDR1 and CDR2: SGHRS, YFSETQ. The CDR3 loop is CASSLTGTSGSNEQFF. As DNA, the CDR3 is TGCGCCAGCAGCTTAACCGGGACTAGCGGGAGTAATGAGCAGTTCTTC.

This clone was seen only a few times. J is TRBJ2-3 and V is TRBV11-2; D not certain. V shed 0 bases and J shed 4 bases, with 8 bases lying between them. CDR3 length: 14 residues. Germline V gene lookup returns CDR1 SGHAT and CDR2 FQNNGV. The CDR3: CASSLDPTSDTQYF. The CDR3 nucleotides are TGTGCCAGCAGCTTAGATCCTACTTCAGATACGCAGTATTTT.

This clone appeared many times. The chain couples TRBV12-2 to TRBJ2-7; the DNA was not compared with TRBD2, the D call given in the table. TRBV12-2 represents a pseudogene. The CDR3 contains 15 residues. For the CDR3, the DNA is TGTGCAAGTCGCTGTTTGGGTAGCGGGCTCTTCGAGCAGTACTTC. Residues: CASRCLGSGLFEQYF.

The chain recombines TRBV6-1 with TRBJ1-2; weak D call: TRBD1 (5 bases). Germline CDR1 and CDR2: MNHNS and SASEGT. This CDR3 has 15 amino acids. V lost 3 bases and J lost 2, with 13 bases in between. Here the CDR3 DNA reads TGTGCCAGCAGTGATAGGGGCGGACGGAACTATGGCTACACCTTC. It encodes CASSDRGGRNYGYTF.

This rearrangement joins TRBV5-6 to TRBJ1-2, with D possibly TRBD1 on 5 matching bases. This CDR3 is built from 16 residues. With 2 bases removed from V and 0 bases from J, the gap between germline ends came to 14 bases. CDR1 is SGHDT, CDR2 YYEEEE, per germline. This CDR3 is CASSFRDSGANYGYTF. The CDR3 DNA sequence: TGTGCCAGCAGCTTCCGTGACAGCGGGGCTAACTATGGCTACACCTTC.

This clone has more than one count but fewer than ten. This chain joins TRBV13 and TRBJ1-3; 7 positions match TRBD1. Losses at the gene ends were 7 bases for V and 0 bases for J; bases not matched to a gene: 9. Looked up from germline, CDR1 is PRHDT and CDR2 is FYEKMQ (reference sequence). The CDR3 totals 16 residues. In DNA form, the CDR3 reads TGTGCCAGCAACTCTCCGACAGGGTCCTCTGGAAACACCATATATTTT. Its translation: CASNSPTGSSGNTIYF. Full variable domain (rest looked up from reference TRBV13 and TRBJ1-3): AAGVIQSPRHLIKEKRETATLKCYPIPRHDTVYWYQQGPGQDPQFLISFYEKMQSDKGSIPDRFSAQQFSDYHSELNMSSLELGDSALYFCASNSPTGSSGNTIYFGEGSWLTVV.

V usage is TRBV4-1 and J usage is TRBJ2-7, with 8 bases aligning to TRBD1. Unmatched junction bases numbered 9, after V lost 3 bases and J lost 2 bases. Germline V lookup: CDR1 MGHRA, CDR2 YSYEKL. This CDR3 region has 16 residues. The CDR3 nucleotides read TGCGCCAGCAGCCATGGTCTCGGGACAGGAACCTACGAGCAGTACTTC. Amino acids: CASSHGLGTGTYEQYF.

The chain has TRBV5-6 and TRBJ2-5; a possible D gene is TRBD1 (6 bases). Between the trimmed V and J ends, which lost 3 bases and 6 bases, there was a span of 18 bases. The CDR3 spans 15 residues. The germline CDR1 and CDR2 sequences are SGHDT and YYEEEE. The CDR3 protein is CASSSPQGPRKTQYF. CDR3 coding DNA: TGTGCCAGCAGCTCCCCTCAGGGGCCGCGTAAGACCCAGTACTTC.

The CDR3 spells CASTGRGQGGSHTQYF. The CDR3 bases are TGTGCCAGTACTGGTAGGGGACAGGGAGGGTCACATACGCAGTATTTT. J is TRBJ2-3 and V is TRBV19; 9 positions match TRBD1. Germline V gene lookup returns CDR1 LNHDA and CDR2 SQIVND (reference sequence). V gave up 7 bases and J gave up 7 bases; unmatched junction bases: 15. This CDR3 has 16 residues. The whole variable domain, remainder taken from reference TRBV19 and TRBJ2-3, is DGGITQSPKYLFRKEGQNVTLSCEQNLNHDAMYWYRQDPGQGLRLIYYSQIVNDFQKGDIAEGYSVSREKKESFPLTVTSAQKNPTAFYLCASTGRGQGGSHTQYFGPGTRLTVL.

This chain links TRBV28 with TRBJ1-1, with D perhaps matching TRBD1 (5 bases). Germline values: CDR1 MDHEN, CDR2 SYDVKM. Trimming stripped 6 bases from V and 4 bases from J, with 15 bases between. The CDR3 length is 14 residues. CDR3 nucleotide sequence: TGTGCCAGCAGCGAAACCGGGGGGGGCACTGAAGCTTTCTTT. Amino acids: CASSETGGGTEAFF.

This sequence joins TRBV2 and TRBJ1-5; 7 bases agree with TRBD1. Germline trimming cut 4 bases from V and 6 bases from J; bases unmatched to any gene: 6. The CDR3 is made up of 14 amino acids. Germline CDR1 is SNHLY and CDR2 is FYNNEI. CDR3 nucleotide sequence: TGTGCCAGCAGTGGGAGGGGGCAAGGTCAGCCCCAGCATTTT. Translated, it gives CASSGRGQGQPQHF. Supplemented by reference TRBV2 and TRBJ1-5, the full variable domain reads EPEVTQTPSHQVTQMGQEVILRCVPISNHLYFYWYRQILGQKVEFLVSFYNNEISEKSEIFDDQFSVERPDGSNFTLKIRSTKLEDSAMYFCASSGRGQGQPQHFGDGTRLSIL.

In DNA form, the CDR3 reads TGTGCCTTTGTCGGCCGGACAGGGGGCGGCGAGACCCAGTACTTC. It codes for CAFVGRTGGGETQYF. This chain joins TRBV2 and TRBJ2-5; TRBD1 aligns across 11 bases. With 11 bases clipped from V and 5 bases from J, the junction kept 13 bases outside the gene matches. Looked up from germline, CDR1 is SNHLY and CDR2 is FYNNEI. CDR3 size: 15 residues.

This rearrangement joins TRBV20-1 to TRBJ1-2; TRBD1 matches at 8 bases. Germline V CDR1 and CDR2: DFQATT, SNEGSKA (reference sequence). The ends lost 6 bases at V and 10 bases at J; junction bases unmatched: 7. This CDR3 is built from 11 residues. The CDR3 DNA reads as TGCAGTGCCCCCGGACAGGGAGACTACACCTTC. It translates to CSAPGQGDYTF.